This T cell receptor (beta chain) was profiled in a study of blood T cells in healthy people across ages. Study overall: Template switching caught about one barcoded beta molecule for each two T cells.

For this clonotype: Antigen: not known.

Using a J-beta primer mix together with a sample-barcoded 5' primer, a second PCR was run for about 7 to 12 cycles. Using its own MiXCR run on the 5' RACE reads, TCRdb lists one record per CDR3 protein. The sample lists approximately 810,000 distinct CDR3 sequences; around 36% were seen once. Findings of the study overall: The long-lived group displayed more naive CD4+ cells, plus higher diversity, than the aged donors did. Age brought a roughly linear fall in TCR beta diversity measured per million T cells.

Trimming removed 1 base at V and 4 bases at J, with 12 bases between. Germline CDR1 and CDR2: SGHRS and YFSETQ. The length of the CDR3 is 14 residues. The genes are TRBV5-1 and TRBJ2-7; D is ambiguous. Sequencing was done on a sample of blood. This TCR was sampled from a man younger than 35 in good health. CDR3 coding DNA: TGCGCCAGCAGCTTGAACACGGATGCTTACGAGCAGTACTTC. It translates to CASSLNTDAYEQYF. Filled out from reference TRBV5-1 and TRBJ2-7, the complete variable domain reads KAGVTQTPRYLIKTRGQQVTLSCSPISGHRSVSWYQQTPGQGLQFLFEYFSETQRNKGNFPGRFSGRQFSNSRSEMNVSTLELGDSALYLCASSLNTDAYEQYFGPGTRLTVT.